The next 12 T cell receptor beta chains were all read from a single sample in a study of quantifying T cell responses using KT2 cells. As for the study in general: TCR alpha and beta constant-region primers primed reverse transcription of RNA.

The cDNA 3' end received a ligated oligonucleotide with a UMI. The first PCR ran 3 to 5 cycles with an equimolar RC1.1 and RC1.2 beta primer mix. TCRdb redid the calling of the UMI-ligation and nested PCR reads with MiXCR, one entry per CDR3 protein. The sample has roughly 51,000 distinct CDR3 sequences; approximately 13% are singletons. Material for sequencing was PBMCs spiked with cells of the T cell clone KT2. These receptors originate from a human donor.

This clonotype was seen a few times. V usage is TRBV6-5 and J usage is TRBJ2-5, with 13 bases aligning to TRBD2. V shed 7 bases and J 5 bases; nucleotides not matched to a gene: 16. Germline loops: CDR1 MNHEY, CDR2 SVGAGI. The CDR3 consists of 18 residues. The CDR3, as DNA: TGTGCCAGCATCCCCCTACTAGCGGGGGGGCCGGCAAACGAGACCCAGTACTTC. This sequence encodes CASIPLLAGGPANETQYF.

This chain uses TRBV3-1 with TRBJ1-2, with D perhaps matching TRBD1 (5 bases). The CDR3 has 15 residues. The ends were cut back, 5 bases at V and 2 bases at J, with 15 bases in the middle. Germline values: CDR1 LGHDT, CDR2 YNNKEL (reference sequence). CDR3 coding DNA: TGTGCCAGCAGCGAAAGAGCAGGGCGAAACTATGGCTACACCTTC. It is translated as CASSERAGRNYGYTF.

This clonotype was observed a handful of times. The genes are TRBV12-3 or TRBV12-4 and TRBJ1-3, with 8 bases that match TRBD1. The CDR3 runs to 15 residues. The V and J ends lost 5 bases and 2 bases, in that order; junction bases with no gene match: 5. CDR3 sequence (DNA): TGTGCCAGCAGTCCTGACAGGGGAGCTGGAAACACCATATATTTT. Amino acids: CASSPDRGAGNTIYF.

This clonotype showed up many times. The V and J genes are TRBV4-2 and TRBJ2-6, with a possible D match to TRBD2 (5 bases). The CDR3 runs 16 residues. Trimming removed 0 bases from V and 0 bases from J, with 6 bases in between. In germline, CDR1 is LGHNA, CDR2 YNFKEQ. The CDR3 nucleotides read TGTGCCAGCAGCCAAGAGAGGGACTCTGGGGCCAACGTCCTGACTTTC. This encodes CASSQERDSGANVLTF.

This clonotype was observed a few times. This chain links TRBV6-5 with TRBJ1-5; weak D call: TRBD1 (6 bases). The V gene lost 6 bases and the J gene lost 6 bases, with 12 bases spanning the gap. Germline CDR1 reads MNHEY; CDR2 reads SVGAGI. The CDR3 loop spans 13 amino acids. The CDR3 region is CASSHRAGQPQHF. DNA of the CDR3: TGTGCCAGCAGCCACAGGGCCGGTCAGCCCCAGCATTTT.

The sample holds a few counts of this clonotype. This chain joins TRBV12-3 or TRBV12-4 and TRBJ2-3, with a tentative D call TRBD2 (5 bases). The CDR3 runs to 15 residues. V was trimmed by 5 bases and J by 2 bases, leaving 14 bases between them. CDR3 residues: CASSPRGTDTDTQYF. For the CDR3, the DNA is TGTGCCAGCAGTCCCCGGGGTACTGACACAGATACGCAGTATTTT.

The CDR3 is CASSEPQNSYEQYF. The CDR3 nucleotides are TGCGCCAGCAGTGAACCGCAGAATTCCTACGAGCAGTACTTC. This chain connects TRBV10-1 to TRBJ2-7; D is uncertain. The V and J ends lost 3 bases and 1 base respectively, with 10 bases between them. Germline loops: CDR1 WNHNN, CDR2 SYGVQD (reference sequence). The CDR3 extends over 14 amino acids.

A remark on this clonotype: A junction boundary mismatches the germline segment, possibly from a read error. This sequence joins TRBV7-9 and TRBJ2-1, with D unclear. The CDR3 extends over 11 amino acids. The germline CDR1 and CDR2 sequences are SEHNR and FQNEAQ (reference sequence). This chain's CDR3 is CASSSNNEQFF. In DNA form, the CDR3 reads TGTGCCAGCAGCTCCAACAATGAGCAGTTCTTC.

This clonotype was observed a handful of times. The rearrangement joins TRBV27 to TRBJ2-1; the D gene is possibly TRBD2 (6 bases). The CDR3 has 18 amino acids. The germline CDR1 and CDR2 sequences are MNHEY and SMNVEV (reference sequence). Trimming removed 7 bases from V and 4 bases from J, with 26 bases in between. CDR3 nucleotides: TGTGCCAGCAACACTTGGGAGGCCGGTGGCGGAGGTTACAATGAGCAGTTCTTC. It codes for CASNTWEAGGGGYNEQFF.

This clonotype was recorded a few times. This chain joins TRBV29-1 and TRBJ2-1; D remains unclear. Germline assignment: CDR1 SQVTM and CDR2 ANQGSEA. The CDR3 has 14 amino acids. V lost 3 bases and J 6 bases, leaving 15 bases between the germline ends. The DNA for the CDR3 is TGCAGCGTTGAGCCCAAGAGGCTCGGCAATGAGCAGTTCTTC. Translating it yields CSVEPKRLGNEQFF.

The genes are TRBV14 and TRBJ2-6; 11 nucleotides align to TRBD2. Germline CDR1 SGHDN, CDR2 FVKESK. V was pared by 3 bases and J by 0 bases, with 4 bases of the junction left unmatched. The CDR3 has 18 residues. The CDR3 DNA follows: TGTGCCAGCAGCCATCTAGCGGGGGGCCCCTCTGGGGCCAACGTCCTGACTTTC. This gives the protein CASSHLAGGPSGANVLTF.

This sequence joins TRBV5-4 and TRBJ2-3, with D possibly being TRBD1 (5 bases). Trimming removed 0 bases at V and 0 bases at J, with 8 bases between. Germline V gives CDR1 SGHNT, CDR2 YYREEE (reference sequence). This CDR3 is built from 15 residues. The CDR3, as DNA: TGTGCCAGCAGCTTGGTAGGGGTAAGCACAGATACGCAGTATTTT. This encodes CASSLVGVSTDTQYF.